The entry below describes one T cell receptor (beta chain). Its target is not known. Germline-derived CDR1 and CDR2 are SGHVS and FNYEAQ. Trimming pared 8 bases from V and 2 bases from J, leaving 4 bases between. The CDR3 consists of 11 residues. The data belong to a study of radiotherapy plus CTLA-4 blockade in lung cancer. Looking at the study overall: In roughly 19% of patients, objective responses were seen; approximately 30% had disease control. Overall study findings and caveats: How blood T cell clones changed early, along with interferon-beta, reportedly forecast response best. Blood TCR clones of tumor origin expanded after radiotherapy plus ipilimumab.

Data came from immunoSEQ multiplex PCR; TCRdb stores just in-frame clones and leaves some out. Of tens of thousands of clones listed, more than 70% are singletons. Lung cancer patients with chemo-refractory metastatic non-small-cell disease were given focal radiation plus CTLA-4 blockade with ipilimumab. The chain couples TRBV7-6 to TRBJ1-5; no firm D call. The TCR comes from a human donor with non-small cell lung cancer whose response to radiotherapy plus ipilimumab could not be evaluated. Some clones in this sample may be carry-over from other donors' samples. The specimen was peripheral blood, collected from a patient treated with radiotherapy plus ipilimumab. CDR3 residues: CASRGNQPQHF. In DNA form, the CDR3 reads TGTGCCAGCCGGGGCAATCAGCCCCAGCATTTT.